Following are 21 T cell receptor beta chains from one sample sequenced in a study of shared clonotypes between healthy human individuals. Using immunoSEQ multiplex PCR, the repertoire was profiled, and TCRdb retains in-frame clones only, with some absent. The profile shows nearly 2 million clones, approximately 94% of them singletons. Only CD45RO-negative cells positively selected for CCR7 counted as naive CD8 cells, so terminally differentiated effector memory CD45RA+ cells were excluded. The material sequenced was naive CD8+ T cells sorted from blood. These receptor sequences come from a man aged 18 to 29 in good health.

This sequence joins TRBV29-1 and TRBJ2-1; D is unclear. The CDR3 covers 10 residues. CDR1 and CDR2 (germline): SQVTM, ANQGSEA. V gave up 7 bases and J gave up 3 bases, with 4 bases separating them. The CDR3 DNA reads TGCAGCGCCGTCTACAATGAGCAGTTCTTC. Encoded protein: CSAVYNEQFF.

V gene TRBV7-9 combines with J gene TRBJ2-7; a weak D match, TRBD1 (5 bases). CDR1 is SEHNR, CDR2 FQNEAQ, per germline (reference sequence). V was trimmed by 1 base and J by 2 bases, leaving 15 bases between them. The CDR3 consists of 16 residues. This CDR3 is CASSLVSAGPTYEQYF. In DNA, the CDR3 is TGTGCCAGCAGCTTAGTCTCCGCAGGGCCAACCTACGAGCAGTACTTC.

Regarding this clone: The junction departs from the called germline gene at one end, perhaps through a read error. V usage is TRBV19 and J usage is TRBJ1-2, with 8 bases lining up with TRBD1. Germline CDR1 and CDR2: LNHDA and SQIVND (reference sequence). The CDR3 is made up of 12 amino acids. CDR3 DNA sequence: TGTGCCAGTAGCCTGACAGGGGCCGCCTTTTCCTTC. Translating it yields CASSLTGAAFSF.

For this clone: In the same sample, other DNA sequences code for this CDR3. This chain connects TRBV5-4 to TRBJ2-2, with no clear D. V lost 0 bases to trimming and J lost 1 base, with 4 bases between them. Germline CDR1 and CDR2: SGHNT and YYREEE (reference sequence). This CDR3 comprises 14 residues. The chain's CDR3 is CASSLAENTGELFF. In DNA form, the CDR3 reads TGTGCCAGCAGCTTGGCAGAGAACACCGGGGAGCTGTTTTTT.

CDR3 sequence: CASTFQGEQPQHF. For the CDR3, the DNA is TGTGCCAGTACTTTCCAGGGGGAGCAGCCCCAGCATTTT. V is TRBV19 and J is TRBJ1-5, with 7 bases aligning to TRBD1. The CDR3 loop spans 13 amino acids. The V gene end was trimmed by 7 bases and the J gene end by 7 bases; junction bases not matched to a gene: 7. Germline CDR1 reads LNHDA; CDR2 reads SQIVND (reference sequence). Complete variable domain (other parts from reference TRBV19 and TRBJ1-5): DGGITQSPKYLFRKEGQNVTLSCEQNLNHDAMYWYRQDPGQGLRLIYYSQIVNDFQKGDIAEGYSVSREKKESFPLTVTSAQKNPTAFYLCASTFQGEQPQHFGDGTRLSIL.

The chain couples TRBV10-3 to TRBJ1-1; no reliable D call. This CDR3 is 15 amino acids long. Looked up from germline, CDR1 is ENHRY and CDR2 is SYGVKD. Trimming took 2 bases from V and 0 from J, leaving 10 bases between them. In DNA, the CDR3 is TGTGCCATCAGTGAGAACGGGGAAGTGAACACTGAAGCTTTCTTT. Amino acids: CAISENGEVNTEAFF.

Here the CDR3 DNA reads TGTGCCAGCAGCAAAAAGGGGCCCCGGCGGCACGAGCAGTACTTC. Protein product: CASSKKGPRRHEQYF. This chain connects TRBV21-1 to TRBJ2-7; the table's D call of TRBD1 was not tested on the DNA. TRBV21-1 is tagged as a pseudogene. The CDR3 runs 15 residues.

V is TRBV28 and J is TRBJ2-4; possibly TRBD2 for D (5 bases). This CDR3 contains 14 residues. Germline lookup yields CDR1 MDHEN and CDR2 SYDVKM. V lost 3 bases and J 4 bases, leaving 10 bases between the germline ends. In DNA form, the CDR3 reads TGTGCCAGCAGTTTTGCCGGGGAAAAAAACATTCAGTACTTC. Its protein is CASSFAGEKNIQYF.

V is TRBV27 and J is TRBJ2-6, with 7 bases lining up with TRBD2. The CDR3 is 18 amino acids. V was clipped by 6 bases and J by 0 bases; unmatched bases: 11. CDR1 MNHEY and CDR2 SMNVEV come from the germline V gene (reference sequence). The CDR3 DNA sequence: TGTGCCAGCAGAACGGGATCCGGGACTAACTCTGGGGCCAACGTCCTGACTTTC. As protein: CASRTGSGTNSGANVLTF.

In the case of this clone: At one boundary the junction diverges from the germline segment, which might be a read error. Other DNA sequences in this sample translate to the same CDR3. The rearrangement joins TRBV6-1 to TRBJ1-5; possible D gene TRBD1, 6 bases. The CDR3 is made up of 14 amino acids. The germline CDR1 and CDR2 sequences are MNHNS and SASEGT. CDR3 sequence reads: CASSEGGSNQPQHF. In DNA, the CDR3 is TGTGCCAGCAGCGAAGGGGGTAGCAATCAGCCCCAGCATTTT.

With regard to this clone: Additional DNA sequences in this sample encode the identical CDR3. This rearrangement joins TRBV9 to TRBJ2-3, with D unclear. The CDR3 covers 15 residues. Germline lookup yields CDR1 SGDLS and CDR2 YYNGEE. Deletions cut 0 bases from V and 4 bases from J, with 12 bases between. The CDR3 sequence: CASSVAVGWADTQYF. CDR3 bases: TGTGCCAGCAGCGTAGCTGTGGGTTGGGCAGATACGCAGTATTTT.

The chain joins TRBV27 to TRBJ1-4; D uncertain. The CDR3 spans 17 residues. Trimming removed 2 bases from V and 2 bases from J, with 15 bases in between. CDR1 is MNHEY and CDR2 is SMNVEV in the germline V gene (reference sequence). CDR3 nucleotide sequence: TGTGCCAGCAGTTTAATGGACCCTCTCGCGACTAATGAAAAACTGTTTTTT. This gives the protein CASSLMDPLATNEKLFF.

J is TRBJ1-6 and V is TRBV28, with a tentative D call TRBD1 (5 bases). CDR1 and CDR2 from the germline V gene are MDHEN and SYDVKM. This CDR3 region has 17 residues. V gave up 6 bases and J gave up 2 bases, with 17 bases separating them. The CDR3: CASSRVGLLTYNSPLHF. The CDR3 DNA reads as TGTGCCAGCAGCAGGGTGGGACTCCTCACCTATAATTCACCCCTCCACTTT.

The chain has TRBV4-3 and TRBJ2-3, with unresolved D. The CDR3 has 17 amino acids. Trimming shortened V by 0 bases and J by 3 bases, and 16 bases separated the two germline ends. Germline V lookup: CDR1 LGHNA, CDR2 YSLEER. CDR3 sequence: CASSQDRYLTRTDTQYF. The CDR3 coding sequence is TGCGCCAGCAGCCAAGATAGGTATCTCACAAGGACAGATACGCAGTATTTT.

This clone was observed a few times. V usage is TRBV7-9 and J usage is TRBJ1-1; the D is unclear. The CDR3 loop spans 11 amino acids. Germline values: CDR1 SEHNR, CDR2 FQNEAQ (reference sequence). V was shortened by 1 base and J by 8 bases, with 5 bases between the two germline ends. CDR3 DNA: TGTGCCAGCAGCTTAGACGCCGAAGCTTTCTTT. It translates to CASSLDAEAFF. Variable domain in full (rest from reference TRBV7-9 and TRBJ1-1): DTGVSQNPRHKITKRGQNVTFRCDPISEHNRLYWYRQTLGQGPEFLTYFQNEAQLEKSRLLSDRFSAERPKGSFSTLEIQRTEQGDSAMYLCASSLDAEAFFGQGTRLTVV.

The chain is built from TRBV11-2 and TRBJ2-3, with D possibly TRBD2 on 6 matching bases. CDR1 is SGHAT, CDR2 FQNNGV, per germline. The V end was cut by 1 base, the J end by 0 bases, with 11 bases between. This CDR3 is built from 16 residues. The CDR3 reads CASSLVGGDSTDTQYF. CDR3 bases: TGTGCCAGCAGCTTAGTCGGCGGGGATAGCACAGATACGCAGTATTTT.

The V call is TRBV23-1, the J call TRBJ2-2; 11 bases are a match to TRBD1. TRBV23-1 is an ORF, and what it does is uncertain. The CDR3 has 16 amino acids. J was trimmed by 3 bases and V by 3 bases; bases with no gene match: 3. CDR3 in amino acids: CASSQQGQGDTGELFF. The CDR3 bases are TGCGCCAGCAGTCAGCAGGGACAGGGGGACACCGGGGAGCTGTTTTTT.

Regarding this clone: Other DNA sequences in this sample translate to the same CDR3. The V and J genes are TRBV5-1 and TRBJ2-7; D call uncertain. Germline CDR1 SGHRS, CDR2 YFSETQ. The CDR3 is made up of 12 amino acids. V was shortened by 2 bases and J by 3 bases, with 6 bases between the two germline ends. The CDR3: CASSFSGYEQYF. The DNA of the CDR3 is TGCGCCAGCAGCTTCTCCGGCTACGAGCAGTACTTC.

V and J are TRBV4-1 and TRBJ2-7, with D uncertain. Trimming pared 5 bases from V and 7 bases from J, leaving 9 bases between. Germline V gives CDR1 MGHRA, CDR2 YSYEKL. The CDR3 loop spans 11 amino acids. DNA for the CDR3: TGCGCCAGCAGCTCGGAAGGGGAGCAGTACTTC. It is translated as CASSSEGEQYF.

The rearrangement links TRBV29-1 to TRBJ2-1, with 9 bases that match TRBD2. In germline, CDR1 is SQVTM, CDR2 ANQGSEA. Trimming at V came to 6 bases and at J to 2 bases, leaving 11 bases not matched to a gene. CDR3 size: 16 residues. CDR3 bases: TGCAGCGTCGCCCCCAGGGTAGCGGGAGCCTACAATGAGCAGTTCTTC. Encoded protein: CSVAPRVAGAYNEQFF.

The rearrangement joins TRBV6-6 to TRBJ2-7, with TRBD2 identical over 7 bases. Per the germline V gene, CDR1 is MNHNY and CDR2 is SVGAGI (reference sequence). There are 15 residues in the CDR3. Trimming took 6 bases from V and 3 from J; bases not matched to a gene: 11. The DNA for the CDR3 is TGTGCCAGCAGCCCAACGAGCGGGGCATACTACGAGCAGTACTTC. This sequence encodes CASSPTSGAYYEQYF.